Sequencing of this T cell receptor beta chain was carried out in a study of high-grade serous ovarian cancer treatment subgroups. The method was immunoSEQ multiplex PCR; TCRdb's version includes in-frame clones alone and lacks a portion of them. The sample holds about 1,100 clones; 71% are singletons and the top ten take 8% to 9%. Findings of the study overall: Repertoire similarity ranged roughly 0.11 to 0.8 between tumors of one patient. Spatial context was lost because tumors were sequenced in bulk.

This CDR3 spans 17 amino acids. V dropped 0 bases and J dropped 3; count of bases not matched to a gene: 6. Germline CDR1 LGHNA, CDR2 YSLEER. This clone has more than one count but fewer than ten. Its antigen is currently unknown. The tumor samples were collected prior to definitive surgery or chemotherapy. The sequence came from a human donor with high-grade serous ovarian cancer. Sequencing used tumor tissue. This sequence joins TRBV4-3 and TRBJ2-3; 10 bases line up with TRBD2. The CDR3 reads CASSQDKAGGPTDTQYF. Here the CDR3 DNA reads TGCGCCAGCAGCCAAGACAAAGCGGGGGGGCCGACAGATACGCAGTATTTT.